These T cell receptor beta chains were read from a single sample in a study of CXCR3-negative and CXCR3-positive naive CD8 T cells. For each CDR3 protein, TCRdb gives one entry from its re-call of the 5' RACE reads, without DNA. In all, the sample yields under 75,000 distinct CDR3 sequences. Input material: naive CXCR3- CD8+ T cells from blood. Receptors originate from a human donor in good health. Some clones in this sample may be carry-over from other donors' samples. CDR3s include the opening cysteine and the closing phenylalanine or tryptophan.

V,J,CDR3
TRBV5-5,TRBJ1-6,CASSLEGQFNSPLHF
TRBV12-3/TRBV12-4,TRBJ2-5,CASGAPGLGAPRETQYF
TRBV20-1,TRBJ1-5,CSASGTADFNQPQHF
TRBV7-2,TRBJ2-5,CASSLTGLSGETQYF
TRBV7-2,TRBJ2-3,CASSSTAGTGLDTQYF
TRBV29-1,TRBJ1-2,CSVEAAPSYGYTF
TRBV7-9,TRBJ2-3,CASSLEPDLNF
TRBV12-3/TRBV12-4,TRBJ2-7,CASSYGGRPYEQYF
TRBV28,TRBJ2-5,CASSTQTGEETQYF
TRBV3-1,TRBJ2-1,CASSLEYNEQFF
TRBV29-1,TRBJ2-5,CSVEGTEWTGETQYF
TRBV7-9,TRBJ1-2,CASSSTTGVISYGYTF
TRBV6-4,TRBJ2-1,CASSDGSDEYNEQFF
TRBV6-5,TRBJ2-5,CASSYSMGTSGRVETQYF
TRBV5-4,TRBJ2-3,CASSPMDGAVTDTQYF
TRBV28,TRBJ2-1,CASSLPTGGLALGEQFF
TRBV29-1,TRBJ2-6,CSVGIAGQGTSGANVLTF
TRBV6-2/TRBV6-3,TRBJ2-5,CASSYPPHTDLGETQYF
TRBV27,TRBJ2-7,CASSFAGHYEQYF
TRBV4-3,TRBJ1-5,CASSVDRDSQPQHF
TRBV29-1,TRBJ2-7,CSVVLPGRPSYEQYF
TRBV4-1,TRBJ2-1,CASSQDLAGETYNEQFF
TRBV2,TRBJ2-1,CASSATGSYNEQFF
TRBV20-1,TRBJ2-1,CSARKPGTGERYNEQFF
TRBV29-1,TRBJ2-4,CSGATSENIQYF
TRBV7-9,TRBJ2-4,CASSLAGTSGLLAKNIQYF